The clone carrying this T cell receptor (beta chain) was counted at least ten times. No antigen is known for it. This entry is derived from a study of T-cell reconstitution after alpha-beta-depleted transplantation in children. General study findings and limits: In some patients, recipient T cells and intrathymic progenitors surviving conditioning explained high day-60 diversity. Reported findings indicate that, about two months after transplant, alpha-beta T cells came from several hundred expanded clones, which were derived from non-depleted graft cells. It was newly produced T cells that mostly accounted for T-cell counts and diversity one year after transplant.

Trimming shortened V by 3 bases and J by 5 bases, and 5 bases separated the two germline ends. This CDR3 has 12 amino acids. CDR1 is SGHRS and CDR2 is YFSETQ in the germline V gene. Unique molecular identifiers were used in preparing the TCRbeta library. Via MiXCR, TCRdb re-called the PCR reads, giving one row per CDR3 protein. The sample includes around 270,000 distinct CDR3 sequences, around 10% of them seen just once. The clonotype was recovered from a boy younger than two with acute myeloid leukemia, due to receive a stem cell transplant. The material was PBMCs, obtained before TCRalphabeta/CD19-depleted stem cell transplant. The chain employs TRBV5-1 and TRBJ2-2; no reliable D call. This CDR3 reads CASSSLTGELFF. In DNA form, the CDR3 reads TGCGCCAGCAGCTCACTGACCGGGGAGCTGTTTTTT.